This note documents a single T cell receptor (beta chain) sequence. At least ten counts were recorded for this clonotype. This clone's antigen is unknown. Base-call qualities are not available, and no considerably larger clone is one nucleotide away. This specimen belongs to a study of CD8 T cells in ankylosing spondylitis (dated by TCRdb to 2017 to 2019). Regarding the study in general: To find TCR variants linked to disease, the study profiled T cell receptor beta repertoires in ankylosing spondylitis patients and healthy donors. The full study cohort was made up of under 30 ankylosing spondylitis patients and roughly 98 healthy donors. Peripheral blood was sampled, and synovial fluid was also collected from ankylosing spondylitis patients.

What the research found in general, with its limitations: The disease-linked clones showed a CD8+ phenotype and occurred at relatively low frequencies in peripheral blood. A TCR beta motif made up of fewer than 10 highly homologous amino acid variants appeared to be characteristic of blood from ankylosing spondylitis patients. The disease-linked clones were reported as significantly enriched in matched synovial fluid samples from ankylosing spondylitis patients. Some TCR beta motif variants had previously been reported in synovial fluid and blood of reactive arthritis patients, which suggested common disease-initiation mechanisms.

The instrument was an Illumina HiSeq 2500. TCR beta libraries were prepared by quantitative 5'-RACE with molecular barcodes. The original methods were these. To identify disease-linked TCR variants, a new computational method was used, one built on a probabilistic model of VDJ rearrangement. Clones were called with MiXCR by TCRdb after fastp trimmed the public reads at Q25, and only in-frame beta chains were retained. One record per CDR3 amino acid sequence lists the most common genes and DNA. TCRdb's processing, not the authors' own work, is the source of the V and J calls. This sample comprises around 130,000 distinct CDR3 sequences, 7% of them detected only once. The ten largest account for 9% to 15% of the sample. Sequencing was performed on blood, either unsorted or a sorted T cell fraction (not recorded which). The clonotype was recovered from a male donor with ankylosing spondylitis or in good health (not recorded which).

The nucleotides read TGTGCCAGCAGTTACTCGGGCGGGGGCGATCAAGAGACCCAGTACTTC. It is translated as CASSYSGGGDQETQYF. Rearrangement joined TRBV6-5 to TRBJ2-5; perhaps TRBD2 is the D gene, with 7 bases matching. A distance of 13 bases separates the germline ends of V and J, which lose 0 bases and 2 bases respectively. The germline V gene specifies MNHEY as CDR1 and SVGAGI as CDR2. Measured from the cysteine to the phenylalanine, the CDR3 is 16 residues long. The kept DNA is CDR3 alone, 48 bases in frame from the first base.